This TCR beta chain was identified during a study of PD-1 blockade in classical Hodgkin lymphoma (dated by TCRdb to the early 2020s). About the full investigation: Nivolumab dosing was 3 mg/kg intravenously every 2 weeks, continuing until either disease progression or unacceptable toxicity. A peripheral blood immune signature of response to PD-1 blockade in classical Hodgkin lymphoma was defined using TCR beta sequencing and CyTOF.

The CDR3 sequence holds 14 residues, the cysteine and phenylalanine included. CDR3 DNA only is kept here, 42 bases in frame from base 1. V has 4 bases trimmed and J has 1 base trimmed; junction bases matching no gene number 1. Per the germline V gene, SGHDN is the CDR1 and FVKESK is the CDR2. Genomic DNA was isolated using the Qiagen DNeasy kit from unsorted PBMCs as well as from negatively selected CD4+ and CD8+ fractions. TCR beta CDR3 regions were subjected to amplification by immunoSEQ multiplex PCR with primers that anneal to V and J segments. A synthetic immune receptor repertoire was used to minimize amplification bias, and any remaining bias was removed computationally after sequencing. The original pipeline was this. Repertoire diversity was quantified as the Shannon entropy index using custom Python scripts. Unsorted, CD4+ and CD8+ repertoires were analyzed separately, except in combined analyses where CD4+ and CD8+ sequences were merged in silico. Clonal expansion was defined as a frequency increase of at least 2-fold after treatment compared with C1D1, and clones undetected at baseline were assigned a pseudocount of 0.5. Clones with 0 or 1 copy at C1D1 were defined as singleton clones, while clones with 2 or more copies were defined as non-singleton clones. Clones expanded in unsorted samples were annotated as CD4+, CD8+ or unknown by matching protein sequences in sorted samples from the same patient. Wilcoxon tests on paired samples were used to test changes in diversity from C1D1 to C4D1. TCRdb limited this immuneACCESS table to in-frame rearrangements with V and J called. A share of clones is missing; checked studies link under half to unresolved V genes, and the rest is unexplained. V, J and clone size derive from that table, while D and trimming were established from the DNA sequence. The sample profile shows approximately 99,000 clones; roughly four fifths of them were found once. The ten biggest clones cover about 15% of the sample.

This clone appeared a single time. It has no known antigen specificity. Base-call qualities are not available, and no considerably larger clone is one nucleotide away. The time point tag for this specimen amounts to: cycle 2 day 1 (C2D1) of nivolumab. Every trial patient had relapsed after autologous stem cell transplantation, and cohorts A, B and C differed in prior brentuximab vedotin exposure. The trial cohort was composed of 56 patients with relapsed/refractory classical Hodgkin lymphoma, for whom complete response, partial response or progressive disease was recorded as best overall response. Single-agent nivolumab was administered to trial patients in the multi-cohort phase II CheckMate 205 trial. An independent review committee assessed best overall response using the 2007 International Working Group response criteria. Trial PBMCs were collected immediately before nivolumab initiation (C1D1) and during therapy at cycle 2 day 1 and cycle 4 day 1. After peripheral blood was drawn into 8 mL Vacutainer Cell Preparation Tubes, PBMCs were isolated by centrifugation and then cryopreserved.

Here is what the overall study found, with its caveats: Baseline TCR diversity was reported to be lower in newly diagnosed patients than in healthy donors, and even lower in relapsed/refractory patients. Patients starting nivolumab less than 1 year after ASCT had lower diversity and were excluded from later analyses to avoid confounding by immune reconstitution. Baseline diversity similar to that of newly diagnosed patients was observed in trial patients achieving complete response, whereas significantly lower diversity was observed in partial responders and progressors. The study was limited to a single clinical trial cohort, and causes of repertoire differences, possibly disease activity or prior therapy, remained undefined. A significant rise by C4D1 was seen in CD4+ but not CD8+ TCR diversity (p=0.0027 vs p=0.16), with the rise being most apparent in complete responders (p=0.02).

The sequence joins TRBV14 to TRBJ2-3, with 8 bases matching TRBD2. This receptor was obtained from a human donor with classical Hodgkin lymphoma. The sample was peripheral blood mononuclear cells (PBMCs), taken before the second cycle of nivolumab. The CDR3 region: CASSPGGGTDTQYF. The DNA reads TGTGCCAGCAGCCCCGGGGGGGGCACAGATACGCAGTATTTT.